The next 13 T cell receptor beta chains were all read from a single sample in a study of T cells expressing NK-cell markers. TCRdb re-called the 5' RACE reads and shows each CDR3 protein once, DNA omitted. Listed are some 190,000 distinct CDR3 sequences; around 20% falls within the top ten. The sequencing input was blood T cells: a sorted CD56 or NKG2C T cell subset, CD4+ or CD8+ T cells, or bulk PBMC T cells (not recorded which). The receptors here all came from a man between 18 and 69 years old in good health.

This chain uses TRBV12-3 or TRBV12-4 with TRBJ2-6. This CDR3 has 16 residues. The CDR3 reads CASSFQAGSGANVLTF.

The V call is TRBV7-9, the J call TRBJ1-2; lacking DNA, the TRBD1 call made by TCRdb goes unchecked. Germline lookup yields CDR1 SEHNR and CDR2 FQNEAQ (reference sequence). The CDR3 totals 15 residues. CDR3 residues: CASINRDSINYGYTF.

V usage is TRBV19 and J usage is TRBJ1-2. There are 12 residues in the CDR3. CDR1 is LNHDA and CDR2 is SQIVND in the germline V gene (reference sequence). CDR3 residues: CASNGGAFGYTF.

The chain links TRBV19 to TRBJ2-2; as DNA is missing, the TRBD2 call by TCRdb cannot be tested. The CDR3 consists of 15 residues. The V gene's germline CDR1 is LNHDA and CDR2 SQIVND (reference sequence). CDR3 sequence: CASSINAGETGELFF.

The chain is built from TRBV3-1 and TRBJ2-5; TCRdb returns TRBD1, unconfirmable since there is no DNA. The CDR3 is made up of 16 amino acids. The germline gives CDR1 LGHDT, CDR2 YNNKEL (reference sequence). The CDR3 sequence is CASSQEDLGQQETQYF.

CDR3: CSVEPGLAGGEGTDTQYF. V is TRBV29-1 and J is TRBJ2-3; the D call from TCRdb, TRBD2, cannot be confirmed without DNA. CDR1 and CDR2 from the germline V gene are SQVTM and ANQGSEA. This CDR3 has 18 residues.

This chain joins TRBV20-1 and TRBJ1-1; TCRdb's D call, TRBD1, is unchecked because there is no DNA. The CDR3 runs to 14 residues. The germline CDR1 and CDR2 sequences are DFQATT and SNEGSKA (reference sequence). CDR3 protein: CSARVGGTGYEAFF.

The chain is built from TRBV5-5 and TRBJ1-1; with no DNA, the TCRdb D assignment of TRBD1 cannot be verified. Germline CDR1 and CDR2: SGHKS and YYEKEE (reference sequence). The CDR3 runs to 14 residues. CDR3 loop: CASSLQGWGTEAFF.

The V and J genes are TRBV3-1 and TRBJ1-2; checking the TCRdb D call of TRBD1 is not possible without DNA. Looked up from germline, CDR1 is LGHDT and CDR2 is YNNKEL (reference sequence). This CDR3 has 16 amino acids. The CDR3 here is CASSHEPRDTNYGYTF.

V is TRBV11-1 and J is TRBJ2-7; with no DNA, the TCRdb D assignment of TRBD1 cannot be verified. This CDR3 comprises 14 residues. Germline CDR1 reads SGHAT; CDR2 reads FQDESV (reference sequence). Here the CDR3 reads CASSLGGAFYEQYF.

This rearrangement joins TRBV6-5 to TRBJ1-2; TCRdb's D call, TRBD1, is unchecked because there is no DNA. Per germline, CDR1 MNHEY and CDR2 SVGAGI. This CDR3 is 16 amino acids long. CDR3 protein: CASSYSNAGWDYGYTF.

The V and J genes are TRBV9 and TRBJ2-6. The CDR3 covers 16 residues. Germline assignment: CDR1 SGDLS and CDR2 YYNGEE. CDR3 in amino acids: CASSLREDSGANVLTF.

This chain links TRBV13 with TRBJ2-1; TCRdb reports TRBD1, a call that lacks DNA to check it against. CDR1 and CDR2 from the germline V gene are PRHDT and FYEKMQ (reference sequence). The CDR3 totals 15 residues. CDR3 sequence reads: CASSFGQGALYEQFF. Supplemented by reference TRBV13 and TRBJ2-1, the full variable domain reads AAGVIQSPRHLIKEKRETATLKCYPIPRHDTVYWYQQGPGQDPQFLISFYEKMQSDKGSIPDRFSAQQFSDYHSELNMSSLELGDSALYFCASSFGQGALYEQFFGPGTRLTVL.